This T cell receptor beta chain was documented in a study of blood T cell repertoires in COVID-19. Looking at the study overall: Sources were T cells, B-cell-depleted T cells, or PBMCs; the material itself was cDNA or gDNA.

The CDR3 is 14 residues long. CDR1 is SGHAT, CDR2 FQNNGV, per germline. V trimming: 5 bases; J trimming: 10 bases; junction bases outside the gene matches: 5. The protocol was immunoSEQ multiplex PCR, while the TCRdb copy is restricted to in-frame clones and leaves out a portion. The repertoire holds under 400,000 clones, with approximately 88% as singletons. The rearrangement links TRBV11-2 to TRBJ1-6; 10 bases fit TRBD1. The sequenced material came from peripheral blood. The sequence came from a woman in her 30s with COVID-19, enrolled during active disease. CDR3 region: CASSTQTGGSPLHF. Here the CDR3 DNA reads TGTGCCAGCAGCACCCAGACAGGGGGCTCACCCCTCCACTTT.